Listed here are 23 T cell receptor beta chains from one sample, sequenced in a study of OX40 agonist ivuxolimab in advanced cancers. Assay: immunoSEQ multiplex PCR; the TCRdb copy retains only in-frame clones and omits some. The sample gives roughly 13,000 clones, around nine tenths of which show up once; 6.5% to 8.5% is in the top ten. The starting material was CD4+ or CD8+ T cells sorted from blood, obtained in a trial of the OX40 agonist ivuxolimab. These TCRs come from an adult with an advanced solid tumor such as melanoma, head and neck, liver or kidney cancer.

The chain joins TRBV18 to TRBJ2-1; D remains ambiguous. V dropped 2 bases and J dropped 8 bases, with 13 bases sitting between them. The CDR3 contains 14 residues. Germline V gene sequence: CDR1 KGHSH, CDR2 LQKENI. The CDR3 DNA reads as TGTGCCAGCTCACCAATCATACGTGAAGATGAGCAGTTCTTC. It is translated as CASSPIIREDEQFF.

The chain joins TRBV10-3 to TRBJ2-5; tentative D call: TRBD1 (5 bases). Germline V lookup: CDR1 ENHRY, CDR2 SYGVKD. Trimming cost V 3 bases and J 1 base, with 15 bases left between them. This CDR3 is built from 16 residues. CDR3 DNA: TGTGCCATCAGTGATCATAACAGGAGATCCCAAGAGACCCAGTACTTC. This encodes CAISDHNRRSQETQYF.

The chain uses TRBV6-1 and TRBJ2-2, with no clear D. The CDR3 loop spans 13 amino acids. Trimming removed 3 bases at V and 6 bases at J, with 8 bases between. Looked up from germline, CDR1 is MNHNS and CDR2 is SASEGT. This CDR3 reads CASSEQVAGELFF. In DNA form, the CDR3 reads TGTGCCAGCAGTGAGCAAGTGGCCGGGGAGCTGTTTTTT.

This chain uses TRBV5-8 with TRBJ1-1; D remains unclear. In germline, CDR1 is SGHTS, CDR2 YDEGEE. The length of the CDR3 is 13 residues. Trimming pared 6 bases from V and 10 bases from J, leaving 19 bases between. DNA of the CDR3: TGTGCCAGCATCAGGACGCCCGACGGTGGAGCTTTCTTT. Its translation is CASIRTPDGGAFF. Based on the CDR3 plus reference TRBV5-8 and TRBJ1-1, the full variable domain is EAGVTQSPTHLIKTRGQQATLRCSPISGHTSVYWYQQALGLGLQFLLWYDEGEERNRGNFPPRFSGRQFPNYSSELNVNALELEDSALYLCASIRTPDGGAFFGQGTRLTVV.

This chain links TRBV7-3 with TRBJ1-1, with TRBD1 as a possible D gene (6 bases). The V and J ends lost 5 bases and 5 bases respectively, with 12 bases between them. This CDR3 region has 13 residues. CDR1 and CDR2 from the germline V gene are SGHTA and FQGTGA. For the CDR3, the DNA is TGTGCCAGCAGCACACAGGGTCGGACTGAAGCTTTCTTT. It codes for CASSTQGRTEAFF.

The chain employs TRBV7-3 and TRBJ2-2; tentative D call: TRBD2 (5 bases). This CDR3 has 15 residues. CDR1 SGHTA and CDR2 FQGTGA come from the germline V gene. With 5 bases removed from V and 7 bases from J, the gap between germline ends came to 17 bases. The CDR3, as DNA: TGTGCCAGCAGCCCGTCGGACGGGGTCAGCGGGGAGCTGTTTTTT. It yields the protein CASSPSDGVSGELFF.

The chain combines TRBV5-4 with TRBJ2-1, with a tentative D call TRBD1 (6 bases). CDR1 and CDR2 (germline): SGHNT, YYREEE (reference sequence). The CDR3 is 15 amino acids. V gave up 0 bases and J gave up 4 bases, with 11 bases separating them. CDR3 coding DNA: TGTGCCAGCAGCTTGGGGACAGAGCGTTACAATGAGCAGTTCTTC. Its protein is CASSLGTERYNEQFF.

The CDR3 spells CASSRTSGNNNEQFF. CDR3 sequence (DNA): TGTGCCAGCAGCCGTACTTCAGGGAACAACAATGAGCAGTTCTTC. The gene calls are TRBV6-5 and TRBJ2-1; possible D gene TRBD1, 5 bases. The germline V and J ends were trimmed by 6 bases and 5 bases, with 17 bases remaining between them. The CDR3 spans 15 residues. Looked up from germline, CDR1 is MNHEY and CDR2 is SVGAGI.

The V and J genes are TRBV2 and TRBJ2-1, with D unresolved. V dropped 1 base and J dropped 3 bases, with 10 bases sitting between them. This CDR3 comprises 15 residues. Germline lookup yields CDR1 SNHLY and CDR2 FYNNEI. CDR3: CASSEGDVLYNEQFF. Here the CDR3 DNA reads TGTGCCAGCAGTGAAGGCGACGTGCTCTACAATGAGCAGTTCTTC.

This clone was observed a handful of times. The chain uses TRBV2 and TRBJ2-6; no clear D gene. The CDR3 loop spans 13 amino acids. Germline V gene lookup returns CDR1 SNHLY and CDR2 FYNNEI. The germline V and J ends were trimmed by 6 bases and 1 base, with 4 bases remaining between them. This CDR3 is CASSGSGANVLTF. The DNA for the CDR3 is TGTGCCAGCAGCGGATCTGGGGCCAACGTCCTGACTTTC.

CDR3 coding DNA: TGTGCCAGCAGCCTTAGCAGGGTACAAGAGACCCAGTACTTC. It translates to CASSLSRVQETQYF. This chain links TRBV27 with TRBJ2-5, with a tentative D call TRBD1 (5 bases). The ends were cut back, 6 bases at V and 2 bases at J, with 13 bases in the middle. The CDR3 spans 14 residues. Per the germline V gene, CDR1 is MNHEY and CDR2 is SMNVEV (reference sequence).

V usage is TRBV27 and J usage is TRBJ2-3; D not certain. The V end lost 5 bases, the J end lost 2 bases, and 5 bases lay between the germline ends. The germline CDR1 and CDR2 sequences are MNHEY and SMNVEV (reference sequence). The CDR3 extends over 12 amino acids. CDR3 residues: CASSPDTDTQYF. The DNA of the CDR3 is TGTGCCAGCAGTCCCGACACAGATACGCAGTATTTT.

This clone was detected only once. The V call is TRBV12-5, the J call TRBJ1-4; D is perhaps TRBD1 (6 bases). The germline CDR1 and CDR2 sequences are LGHNT and FRNRAP. V dropped 2 bases and J dropped 1 base, with 11 bases sitting between them. This CDR3 is built from 16 residues. The CDR3 sequence is CASGLTGRGTNEKLFF. The CDR3 DNA is TGTGCTAGTGGTTTGACAGGGAGGGGAACTAATGAAAAACTGTTTTTT.

The CDR3 DNA reads as TGTGCCAGCACCCCCCCACTGGGGGGAGAGACCCAGTACTTC. It specifies CASTPPLGGETQYF. V usage is TRBV2 and J usage is TRBJ2-5; D is perhaps TRBD2 (6 bases). V lost 7 bases, J lost 4 bases, and 16 bases lay in between. The CDR3 is 14 amino acids. The germline gives CDR1 SNHLY, CDR2 FYNNEI.

CDR3 sequence: CASSSGQVTPQHF. DNA for the CDR3: TGTGCCAGCTCAAGCGGACAGGTGACGCCCCAGCATTTT. The rearrangement joins TRBV18 to TRBJ1-5; 7 bases agree with TRBD1. The CDR3 contains 13 residues. The junction had 7 bases not matched to a gene; V was cut back by 5 bases and J by 9 bases. Germline CDR1 reads KGHSH; CDR2 reads LQKENI. Filled out from reference TRBV18 and TRBJ1-5, the complete variable domain reads NAGVMQNPRHLVRRRGQEARLRCSPMKGHSHVYWYRQLPEEGLKFMVYLQKENIIDESGMPKERFSAEFPKEGPSILRIQQVVRGDSAAYFCASSSGQVTPQHFGDGTRLSIL.

This clone has just one count. The chain uses TRBV6-5 and TRBJ2-3; no clear D gene. Trimming pared 1 base from V and 2 bases from J, leaving 4 bases between. Germline values: CDR1 MNHEY, CDR2 SVGAGI. This CDR3 has 13 residues. The CDR3 here is CASSYLITDTQYF. In DNA, the CDR3 is TGTGCCAGCAGTTACTTAATCACAGATACGCAGTATTTT.

This clone was observed a handful of times. The chain couples TRBV2 to TRBJ1-1; maybe TRBD1 (5 bases). The CDR3 contains 13 residues. Germline V gene lookup returns CDR1 SNHLY and CDR2 FYNNEI. Trimming stripped 6 bases from V and 6 bases from J, with 14 bases between. The CDR3 protein is CASSMQGNPEAFF. CDR3 nucleotides: TGTGCCAGCAGCATGCAGGGAAACCCTGAAGCTTTCTTT.

The rearrangement links TRBV14 to TRBJ1-1, with TRBD1 matching over 9 bases. CDR1 SGHDN and CDR2 FVKESK come from the germline V gene. The CDR3 covers 15 residues. Trimming removed 3 bases from V and 7 bases from J; junction bases left unmatched: 9. The CDR3 region is CASSQNRGRQGEAFF. The CDR3 DNA reads TGTGCCAGCAGCCAGAACAGGGGGCGCCAAGGTGAAGCTTTCTTT.

This chain connects TRBV19 to TRBJ2-4; perhaps TRBD1 as D (6 bases). Looked up from germline, CDR1 is LNHDA and CDR2 is SQIVND (reference sequence). The CDR3 is 15 residues long. Trimming took 4 bases from V and 0 from J, leaving 10 bases between them. The CDR3, as DNA: TGTGCCAGTAGTAATGTACAGGGAGCCAAAAACATTCAGTACTTC. It is translated as CASSNVQGAKNIQYF.

The chain combines TRBV9 with TRBJ2-3; no clear D. Germline V CDR1 and CDR2: SGDLS, YYNGEE. V gave up 1 base and J gave up 0 bases, with 3 bases separating them. This CDR3 has 13 amino acids. The DNA of the CDR3 is TGTGCCAGCAGCGTATCTAGCACAGATACGCAGTATTTT. Amino acid sequence: CASSVSSTDTQYF. The full variable domain, with the rest looked up from reference TRBV9 and TRBJ2-3, is DSGVTQTPKHLITATGQRVTLRCSPRSGDLSVYWYQQSLDQGLQFLIQYYNGEERAKGNILERFSAQQFPDLHSELNLSSLELGDSALYFCASSVSSTDTQYFGPGTRLTVL.

The gene calls are TRBV7-9 and TRBJ1-4; no firm D call. Trimming removed 1 base at V and 8 bases at J, with 11 bases between. Germline CDR1 reads SEHNR; CDR2 reads FQNEAQ (reference sequence). This CDR3 region has 14 residues. The CDR3 nucleotides read TGTGCCAGCAGCTTAGGGAACCTGAGGGAAAAACTGTTTTTT. Translation: CASSLGNLREKLFF. Variable domain in full (rest from reference TRBV7-9 and TRBJ1-4): DTGVSQNPRHKITKRGQNVTFRCDPISEHNRLYWYRQTLGQGPEFLTYFQNEAQLEKSRLLSDRFSAERPKGSFSTLEIQRTEQGDSAMYLCASSLGNLREKLFFGSGTQLSVL.

This chain connects TRBV4-1 to TRBJ2-2; D unclear. The CDR3 extends over 15 amino acids. V dropped 1 base and J dropped 0 bases, with 6 bases sitting between them. The germline V gene has CDR1 MGHRA and CDR2 YSYEKL. The CDR3 DNA reads TGCGCCAGCAGCCAAGTCCGGGCGAACACCGGGGAGCTGTTTTTT. The encoded protein is CASSQVRANTGELFF.

On this clone: Compared with germline, one end of the junction differs, possibly owing to a read error. The chain joins TRBV7-7 to TRBJ2-5; 8 nucleotides align to TRBD1. The germline CDR1 and CDR2 sequences are SSHAT and FNYEAQ (reference sequence). This CDR3 region has 15 residues. The CDR3 coding sequence is TGTGCTAGCAGCTTCGGGGCAGGGGGCGTGGAGACCCAGTACTTC. This translates into CASSFGAGGVETQYF.